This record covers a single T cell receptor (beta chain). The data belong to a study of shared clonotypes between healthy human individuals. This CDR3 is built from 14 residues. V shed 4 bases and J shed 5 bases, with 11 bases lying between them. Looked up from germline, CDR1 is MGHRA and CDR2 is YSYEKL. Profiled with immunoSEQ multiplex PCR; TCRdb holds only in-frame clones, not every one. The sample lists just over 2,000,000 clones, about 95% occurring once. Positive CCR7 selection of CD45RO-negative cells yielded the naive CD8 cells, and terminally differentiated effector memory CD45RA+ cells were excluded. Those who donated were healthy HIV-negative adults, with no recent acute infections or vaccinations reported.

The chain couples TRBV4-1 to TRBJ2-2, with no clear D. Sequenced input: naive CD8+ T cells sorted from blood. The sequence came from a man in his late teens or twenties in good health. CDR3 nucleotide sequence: TGCGCCAGCAGCCCGGGCCCACAGACCGGGGAGCTGTTTTTT. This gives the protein CASSPGPQTGELFF.